This record covers a single TCR beta chain. Its antigen is currently not known. Per-nucleotide qualities are absent, and no much larger clonotype sits a single base away. The data were taken from a study of human T cells and chemical hapten exposure (dated by TCRdb to the early 2020s). Notes on the research overall: For sensitization, 2% DPC in acetone was applied to a 2 cm by 2 cm area of upper inner arm skin. Libraries were combined into a pool for sequencing, and differences in TCR yield between samples came mainly from small differences in library volumes within the pool. Patch testing on the upper back used Finn chambers containing 0.01% DPC, with scoring done after 6 days according to International Contact Dermatitis Research Group standards. Throughout the roughly 24-week study period, patients were also given weekly therapeutic DPC doses on the scalp. Blood was sampled from patients pre-sensitization (week 0) and at 2, 6 and about 24 weeks after DPC sensitization. Twenty-nine alopecia patients gave blood for TCR sequencing at one to four time points (pre-sensitization, 2, 6 and 24 weeks). In alopecia patients, the study followed how the peripheral blood TCR repertoire changed in vivo over primary and secondary sensitization to diphenylcyclopropenone (DPC), a hapten. The mostly female patient cohort included alopecia areata with under or over 50% scalp involvement, alopecia totalis and alopecia universalis. The study at large found these results: Significantly more large CDR3 similarity clusters were formed by expanded TCRs than by pre-sensitization or healthy control sets, consistent with antigen-driven responses. Because all patients had alopecia, a presumed autoimmune disease, the immune response of the patients might differ from that of healthy individuals. DPC sensitization did not change the number of TCRs with a frequency above 1 in 1000, and there was no evidence of changes in global repertoire structure. Repeated subsampling changed both the strength of the expansion versus patch-test correlation and the threshold at which that correlation became significant. A positive correlation was found between the number of PT1 expanded TCRs and patch test score, with significance reached at thresholds 8, 16 and 32 but not 4.

V ends up 0 bases short and J 4 bases short, with an unmatched junction base count of 6. As encoded in the germline V gene, CDR1 is SGHTA while CDR2 is FQGNSA. CDR3 length: 16 amino acids, cysteine to phenylalanine. The only DNA kept is the CDR3, 48 bases in frame from the first base. The time point label on this specimen signifies: patch test 1, 2 weeks after DPC sensitization. In the paper's terms, the treatment or condition label means: therapeutic diphenylcyclopropenone sensitization with weekly scalp DPC. At each patch-test visit, blood was drawn before the patch test was applied. Patients were considered eligible if aged 18 to 70, diagnosed with alopecia and deemed suitable for DPC therapy, and patients were excluded if pregnant. Total RNA was extracted from unfractionated whole blood that had been collected in Tempus Blood RNA tubes. Library method: RACE. The data were produced on a NextSeq 500. Library preparation attached unique molecular identifiers to individual cDNA molecules for quantitative, reproducible TCR counting. From each blood RNA sample, both TCR alpha and TCR beta chains were sequenced. In the original analysis: The median number of TCRs per sample was over 85,000, ranging from about 23,224 to 690,600. The Decombinator software suite was used to annotate the V, J and CDR3 of the TCR reads. For PS versus PT1 abundance plots, all samples were subsampled to the same number of TCRs (28,000). TCRs were defined as expanded if absent before sensitization and observed at least eight times at the 2-week time point. TCRdb reanalyzed the raw reads on its own, using fastp at Q25 for trimming and MiXCR for clone calling, and kept in-frame beta chains. When rows share a CDR3 protein, they turn into one entry using the most common DNA and genes. For this entry, the V and J calls and clone size follow TCRdb and not the study's own pipeline. The sample table shows tens of thousands of distinct CDR3 sequences, and less than 9.5% are seen once. 4% to 5.5% of the sample is in the top ten clones.

The TCR originated in a woman between 45 and 60 years old with alopecia areata. Some clones in this sample may be carry-over from other donors' samples. Sequenced here: whole blood, sampled in connection with sensitization to the hapten diphenylcyclopropenone (DPC). The sequence joins TRBV7-2 to TRBJ2-3, with 8 middle bases fitting TRBD2. Read as DNA, the sequence is TGTGCCAGCAGCTTAGCCCTAGCGGGTGGGGCAGATACGCAGTATTTT. Protein translation: CASSLALAGGADTQYF.